These 9 T cell receptor beta chains originate from one sample sequenced in a study of blood T cells in healthy people across ages. Then a second PCR, running about 6 to 11 cycles, was carried out with a sample-barcoded 5' primer and a J-beta primer mix. MiXCR was run by TCRdb on the 5' RACE reads, yielding one entry per CDR3 protein. The table includes around 1,600,000 distinct CDR3 sequences, 40% to 45% detected once. The specimen sequenced was blood. Receptor source: a woman between 18 and 29 years old in good health.

The chain joins TRBV20-1 to TRBJ2-7; tentatively, D is TRBD1 or TRBD2 (5 bases each). The CDR3 has 13 amino acids. Germline V gene sequence: CDR1 DFQATT, CDR2 SNEGSKA (reference sequence). The ends were cut back, 3 bases at V and 0 bases at J, with 9 bases in the middle. The CDR3: CSARGESSYEQYF. CDR3 nucleotide sequence: TGCAGTGCTAGGGGGGAGTCCTCCTACGAGCAGTACTTC.

The CDR3 DNA reads as TGCAGCGTTTCCACTAGCGGGGGGTGCAATGAGCAGTTCTTC. Amino acid sequence: CSVSTSGGCNEQFF. V is TRBV29-1 and J is TRBJ2-1; 12 bases fit TRBD2. Germline CDR1 is SQVTM and CDR2 is ANQGSEA. The CDR3 length is 14 residues. The J segment lost 6 bases and the V segment lost 5 bases, leaving 5 bases of the junction unmatched.

Worth noting for this clonotype: A junction end diverges from the germline sequence, so it may reflect a read error. This rearrangement joins TRBV20-1 to TRBJ2-1; the D is unclear. The CDR3 sequence is 14 residues long. Germline V gene lookup returns CDR1 DFQATT and CDR2 SNEGSKA (reference sequence). The CDR3 DNA sequence: TGCAGTGCTGGAGTAGTAGTCTCCCGCAATGAGCAGTTCTTT. It yields the protein CSAGVVVSRNEQFF.

This clonotype has only a few counts. The rearrangement links TRBV7-8 to TRBJ2-2, with 7 nucleotides matching TRBD1. Germline V gives CDR1 SGHVS, CDR2 FQNEAQ. V lost 3 bases to trimming and J lost 4 bases; unmatched junction nucleotides: 8. The CDR3 sequence is 16 residues long. CDR3 coding DNA: TGTGCCAGCAGCTTTGTAAGGCAGGGGGTCACCGGGGAGCTGTTTTTT. This sequence encodes CASSFVRQGVTGELFF. The full variable domain, completed using reference TRBV7-8 and TRBJ2-2, is GAGVSQSPRYKVAKRGQDVALRCDPISGHVSLFWYQQALGQGPEFLTYFQNEAQLDKSGLPSDRFFAERPEGSVSTLKIQRTQQEDSAVYLCASSFVRQGVTGELFFGEGSRLTVL.

The genes are TRBV20-1 and TRBJ2-5, with TRBD2 matching 8 bases. V was pared by 0 bases and J by 9 bases, with 9 bases of the junction left unmatched. CDR1 and CDR2 (germline): DFQATT, SNEGSKA (reference sequence). This CDR3 is 14 amino acids long. The CDR3 DNA sequence: TGCAGTGCTAGAGAGCTAGCGGGTCGGGGCCCCCAGTACTTC. Its translation: CSARELAGRGPQYF.

The chain links TRBV20-1 to TRBJ2-3; no reliable D call. Germline V lookup: CDR1 DFQATT, CDR2 SNEGSKA (reference sequence). V shed 4 bases and J shed 2 bases, with 13 bases lying between them. The CDR3 is 14 amino acids. The CDR3 nucleotides are TGCAGTGCTATCCCCGGGCCTGACACAGATACGCAGTATTTT. It translates to CSAIPGPDTDTQYF.

V and J are TRBV6-6 and TRBJ1-1; D gene uncertain. CDR3 length equals 14 residues. Germline V gene data show CDR1 as MNHNY and CDR2 as SVGAGI (reference sequence). V lost 7 bases and J lost 1, with 13 bases in between. CDR3 sequence reads: CASMVPSENTEAFF. Here the CDR3 DNA reads TGTGCCAGCATGGTCCCCAGCGAGAACACTGAAGCTTTCTTT.

The chain uses TRBV7-9 and TRBJ1-2, with 8 bases aligning to TRBD1. The germline V gene encodes CDR1 SEHNR and CDR2 FQNEAQ (reference sequence). The CDR3 covers 14 residues. V lost 3 bases to trimming and J lost 4 bases; unmatched junction nucleotides: 4. CDR3 protein: CASSFGTGAYGYTF. The CDR3 DNA sequence: TGTGCCAGCAGCTTTGGGACAGGAGCCTATGGCTACACCTTC.

The table lists this clonotype with a few counts. CDR3 DNA: TGTGCCATATCCAACAGGGAGAGCACAGATACGCAGTATTTT. This codes for CAISNRESTDTQYF. The chain is built from TRBV10-3 and TRBJ2-3; D is perhaps TRBD1 (6 bases). Trimming left V 9 bases short and J 0 bases short, with 13 bases between. Germline V gives CDR1 ENHRY, CDR2 SYGVKD. This CDR3 is built from 14 residues.